This TCR beta chain emerged from a study of tumor and adjacent non-tumor tissue in lung cancer. The template was RNA from unsorted bulk tissue. TCRbeta libraries were built with three rounds of nested PCR, modified from ARM-PCR. Each CDR3 protein gets one entry after TCRdb re-called the multiplex PCR reads with MiXCR. The sample carries 120,000 or so distinct CDR3 sequences, 84% recorded once. CDR1 and CDR2 from the germline V gene are DFQATT and SNEGSKA (reference sequence). V was cut by 6 bases and J by 4 bases, with 9 bases left in between. This CDR3 has 11 residues. This clonotype was picked up one time. A read error is possible here, since a much larger clone lies one base away.

The rearrangement joins TRBV20-1 to TRBJ1-2; no clear D. The clonotype comes from an older man with non-small cell lung cancer. Specimen: lung tumor tissue. The DNA of the CDR3 is TGCAGTGCGGTGTGGGGCTATGGCTACACCTTC. This gives the protein CSAVWGYGYTF.